The rows below give T cell receptor beta chains drawn from one sample of a study of cytotoxic CD8 clonotypes in ibrutinib-treated CLL. This table comes from immunoSEQ multiplex PCR, and its TCRdb copy is limited to in-frame clones, with some not included. The data show around 310,000 clones, roughly 79% seen once. The sequenced sample was PBMCs, obtained before ibrutinib treatment. The source of these receptors is a human donor with chronic lymphocytic leukemia. CDR3s include the opening cysteine and the closing phenylalanine or tryptophan. The D gene is left open where the match is weak. Rows may omit the clone size; those that give it use once, few, many or a size class.

j_call: TRBJ2-1
clone_size: NA
cdr3_length: 15
v_call: TRBV5-1
d_call: NA
cdr3_aa: CASSLGQGMYDEQFF
cdr3_nt: TGCGCCAGCAGCTTGGGGCAGGGGATGTACGATGAGCAGTTCTTC

j_call: TRBJ2-7
clone_size: once
cdr3_length: 19
v_call: TRBV9
d_call: NA
cdr3_aa: CASSAPQGVAGANSYEQYF
cdr3_nt: TGTGCCAGCAGCGCCCCACAGGGGGTAGCGGGAGCGAACTCCTACGAGCAGTACTTC

j_call: TRBJ2-7
clone_size: NA
cdr3_length: 15
v_call: TRBV11-2
d_call: TRBD1
cdr3_aa: CASSFSQGNHYEQYF
cdr3_nt: TGTGCCAGCAGCTTCTCACAGGGGAACCACTACGAGCAGTACTTC

j_call: TRBJ1-2
clone_size: NA
cdr3_length: 13
v_call: TRBV11-1
d_call: NA
cdr3_aa: CASSKKIAYGYTF
cdr3_nt: TGTGCCAGCAGCAAGAAAATCGCCTATGGCTACACCTTC

j_call: TRBJ1-2
clone_size: NA
cdr3_length: 13
v_call: TRBV11-2
d_call: TRBD1
cdr3_aa: CASSATGADGYTF
cdr3_nt: TGTGCCAGCAGCGCCACAGGGGCAGATGGCTACACCTTC

j_call: TRBJ1-1
clone_size: NA
cdr3_length: 19
v_call: TRBV27
d_call: NA
cdr3_aa: CASRASSVIGVILNTEAFF
cdr3_nt: TGTGCCAGCAGGGCAAGCTCAGTGATCGGGGTTATCTTGAACACTGAAGCTTTCTTT

j_call: TRBJ2-7
clone_size: NA
cdr3_length: 15
v_call: TRBV11-2
d_call: TRBD2
cdr3_aa: CASSAITSANYEQYF
cdr3_nt: TGTGCCAGCAGCGCCATTACTAGCGCGAACTACGAGCAGTACTTC

j_call: TRBJ1-3
clone_size: NA
cdr3_length: 14
v_call: TRBV10-2
d_call: NA
cdr3_aa: CASSSESSGNTIYF
cdr3_nt: TGCGCCAGCAGTTCCGAAAGCTCTGGAAACACCATATATTTT

j_call: TRBJ2-7
clone_size: NA
cdr3_length: 14
v_call: TRBV4-3
d_call: NA
cdr3_aa: CASSRSGDSYEQYF
cdr3_nt: TGCGCCAGCAGCCGTAGCGGAGACTCCTACGAGCAGTACTTC

j_call: TRBJ1-1
clone_size: NA
cdr3_length: 11
v_call: TRBV25-1
d_call: NA
cdr3_aa: CASNWNTEAFF
cdr3_nt: TGTGCCAGCAACTGGAACACTGAAGCTTTCTTT

j_call: TRBJ2-3
clone_size: NA
cdr3_length: 17
v_call: TRBV2
d_call: NA
cdr3_aa: CASSDSGMRDPTDTQYF
cdr3_nt: TGTGCCAGCAGTGATTCGGGGATGCGGGACCCCACAGATACGCAGTATTTT

j_call: TRBJ2-7
clone_size: once
cdr3_length: 12
v_call: TRBV27
d_call: NA
cdr3_aa: CASSFKEGEQYF
cdr3_nt: TGTGCCAGCAGTTTCAAGGAGGGCGAGCAGTACTTC

j_call: TRBJ2-2
clone_size: NA
cdr3_length: 14
v_call: TRBV19
d_call: NA
cdr3_aa: CASLGRGDTGELFF
cdr3_nt: TGTGCCAGCCTGGGAAGGGGGGACACCGGGGAGCTGTTTTTT

j_call: TRBJ1-1
clone_size: few
cdr3_length: 13
v_call: TRBV11-1
d_call: NA
cdr3_aa: CASSLERNTEAFF
cdr3_nt: TGTGCCAGCAGCTTAGAACGGAACACTGAAGCTTTCTTT

j_call: TRBJ2-7
clone_size: NA
cdr3_length: 15
v_call: TRBV27
d_call: TRBD2
cdr3_aa: CASRALAGVIYEQYF
cdr3_nt: TGTGCCAGCAGGGCCCTAGCGGGAGTGATCTACGAGCAGTACTTC

j_call: TRBJ2-2
clone_size: NA
cdr3_length: 15
v_call: TRBV4-2
d_call: NA
cdr3_aa: CASSLLASNTGELFF
cdr3_nt: TGTGCCAGCAGCCTCCTAGCTTCAAACACCGGGGAGCTGTTTTTT

j_call: TRBJ2-2
clone_size: NA
cdr3_length: 19
v_call: TRBV5-7
d_call: TRBD1
cdr3_aa: CASSLAAGGPCGGTGELFF
cdr3_nt: TGTGCCAGCAGCTTGGCGGCAGGGGGACCCTGTGGTGGGACCGGGGAGCTGTTTTTT

j_call: TRBJ2-1
clone_size: NA
cdr3_length: 13
v_call: TRBV4-1
d_call: NA
cdr3_aa: CASSQGLYNEQFF
cdr3_nt: TGCGCCAGCAGCCAAGGTCTCTACAATGAGCAGTTCTTC

j_call: TRBJ1-5
clone_size: NA
cdr3_length: 16
v_call: TRBV15
d_call: TRBD1
cdr3_aa: CATSREGTGFNQPQHF
cdr3_nt: TGTGCCACCAGCAGAGAAGGGACAGGTTTCAATCAGCCCCAGCATTTT

j_call: TRBJ2-1
clone_size: NA
cdr3_length: 15
v_call: TRBV11-2
d_call: NA
cdr3_aa: CASSLLDFIYNEQFF
cdr3_nt: TGTGCCAGCAGCTTACTGGACTTTATATACAATGAGCAGTTCTTC

j_call: TRBJ2-3
clone_size: NA
cdr3_length: 17
v_call: TRBV10-1
d_call: TRBD2
cdr3_aa: CASSESKVAGVQDTQYF
cdr3_nt: TGCGCCAGCAGTGAGTCGAAAGTAGCGGGAGTCCAAGATACGCAGTATTTT

j_call: TRBJ2-7
clone_size: NA
cdr3_length: 10
v_call: TRBV20-1
d_call: NA
cdr3_aa: CSARGREQYF
cdr3_nt: TGCAGTGCCCGGGGGAGGGAGCAGTACTTC

j_call: TRBJ1-4
clone_size: few
cdr3_length: 13
v_call: TRBV6-6
d_call: NA
cdr3_aa: CASSFQGREKLFF
cdr3_nt: TGTGCCAGCAGTTTTCAGGGCCGTGAAAAACTGTTTTTT

j_call: TRBJ1-1
clone_size: few
cdr3_length: 14
v_call: TRBV9
d_call: NA
cdr3_aa: CASSVQTGNTEAFF
cdr3_nt: TGTGCCAGCAGCGTACAGACAGGGAACACTGAAGCTTTCTTT

j_call: TRBJ2-4
clone_size: NA
cdr3_length: 13
v_call: TRBV30
d_call: NA
cdr3_aa: CAWSVGGSNIQYF
cdr3_nt: TGTGCCTGGAGTGTAGGAGGCAGTAACATTCAGTACTTC

j_call: TRBJ2-7
clone_size: once
cdr3_length: 16
v_call: TRBV29-1
d_call: TRBD2
cdr3_aa: CSVEGTSGVSSYEQYF
cdr3_nt: TGCAGCGTTGAAGGGACTAGCGGGGTAAGCTCCTACGAGCAGTACTTC

j_call: TRBJ2-2
clone_size: NA
cdr3_length: 13
v_call: TRBV14
d_call: NA
cdr3_aa: CASSRVATGELFF
cdr3_nt: TGTGCCAGCAGCCGGGTGGCGACCGGGGAGCTGTTTTTT

j_call: TRBJ2-1
clone_size: NA
cdr3_length: 16
v_call: TRBV4-2
d_call: NA
cdr3_aa: CASSQVGGTHYNEQFF
cdr3_nt: TGTGCCAGCAGCCAAGTCGGCGGGACTCACTACAATGAGCAGTTCTTC

j_call: TRBJ2-3
clone_size: NA
cdr3_length: 13
v_call: TRBV30
d_call: NA
cdr3_aa: CAWSWKSTDTQYF
cdr3_nt: TGTGCCTGGAGTTGGAAAAGCACAGATACGCAGTATTTT

j_call: TRBJ1-1
clone_size: NA
cdr3_length: 13
v_call: TRBV30
d_call: NA
cdr3_aa: CAWNKDRNTEAFF
cdr3_nt: TGTGCCTGGAACAAAGACAGGAACACTGAAGCTTTCTTT

j_call: TRBJ2-1
clone_size: NA
cdr3_length: 16
v_call: TRBV9
d_call: TRBD2
cdr3_aa: CASSVAGRGSYNEQFF
cdr3_nt: TGTGCCAGCAGCGTAGCGGGCCGCGGGAGCTACAATGAGCAGTTCTTC

j_call: TRBJ2-1
clone_size: NA
cdr3_length: 13
v_call: TRBV27
d_call: NA
cdr3_aa: CASSILGQGEQFF
cdr3_nt: TGTGCCAGCAGTATCCTAGGACAAGGTGAGCAGTTCTTC

j_call: TRBJ2-3
clone_size: NA
cdr3_length: 18
v_call: TRBV18
d_call: TRBD2
cdr3_aa: CASKTGLAGEGSTDTQYF
cdr3_nt: TGTGCCAGCAAAACAGGACTAGCGGGAGAGGGGAGCACAGATACGCAGTATTTT

j_call: TRBJ2-3
clone_size: NA
cdr3_length: 16
v_call: TRBV27
d_call: NA
cdr3_aa: CASTTSPGQGTDTQYF
cdr3_nt: TGTGCCAGCACCACATCCCCCGGCCAGGGTACAGATACGCAGTATTTT

j_call: TRBJ1-1
clone_size: NA
cdr3_length: 16
v_call: TRBV7-6
d_call: NA
cdr3_aa: CASSMSSGTQNTEAFF
cdr3_nt: TGTGCCAGCAGCATGAGTTCAGGGACTCAGAACACTGAAGCTTTCTTT

j_call: TRBJ2-7
clone_size: NA
cdr3_length: 15
v_call: TRBV7-9
d_call: TRBD2
cdr3_aa: CASRPTSGRDYEQYF
cdr3_nt: TGTGCCAGCAGGCCGACTAGCGGGAGGGACTACGAGCAGTACTTC

j_call: TRBJ2-3
clone_size: NA
cdr3_length: 12
v_call: TRBV7-9
d_call: NA
cdr3_aa: CASSPQRDTQYF
cdr3_nt: TGTGCCAGCAGCCCTCAGCGAGATACGCAGTATTTT

j_call: TRBJ2-7
clone_size: NA
cdr3_length: 14
v_call: TRBV13
d_call: TRBD1
cdr3_aa: CASSRGQGAREQYF
cdr3_nt: TGTGCCAGCAGCCGAGGACAGGGGGCGCGAGAGCAGTACTTC

j_call: TRBJ1-2
clone_size: few
cdr3_length: 15
v_call: TRBV9
d_call: NA
cdr3_aa: CASSGGQKNNYGYTF
cdr3_nt: TGTGCCAGCAGCGGAGGACAGAAAAATAACTATGGCTACACCTTC

j_call: TRBJ1-1
clone_size: NA
cdr3_length: 14
v_call: TRBV11-2
d_call: NA
cdr3_aa: CASSLESGTTEAFF
cdr3_nt: TGTGCCAGCAGCTTAGAGTCAGGGACCACTGAAGCTTTCTTT

j_call: TRBJ2-2
clone_size: NA
cdr3_length: 13
v_call: TRBV30
d_call: NA
cdr3_aa: CAWSVVGSRELFF
cdr3_nt: TGTGCCTGGAGTGTAGTGGGAAGCCGGGAGCTGTTTTTT

j_call: TRBJ2-7
clone_size: few
cdr3_length: 16
v_call: TRBV7-2
d_call: TRBD2
cdr3_aa: CASSPGGGRAIYEQYF
cdr3_nt: TGTGCCAGCAGCCCAGGCGGCGGGAGGGCCATCTACGAGCAGTACTTC